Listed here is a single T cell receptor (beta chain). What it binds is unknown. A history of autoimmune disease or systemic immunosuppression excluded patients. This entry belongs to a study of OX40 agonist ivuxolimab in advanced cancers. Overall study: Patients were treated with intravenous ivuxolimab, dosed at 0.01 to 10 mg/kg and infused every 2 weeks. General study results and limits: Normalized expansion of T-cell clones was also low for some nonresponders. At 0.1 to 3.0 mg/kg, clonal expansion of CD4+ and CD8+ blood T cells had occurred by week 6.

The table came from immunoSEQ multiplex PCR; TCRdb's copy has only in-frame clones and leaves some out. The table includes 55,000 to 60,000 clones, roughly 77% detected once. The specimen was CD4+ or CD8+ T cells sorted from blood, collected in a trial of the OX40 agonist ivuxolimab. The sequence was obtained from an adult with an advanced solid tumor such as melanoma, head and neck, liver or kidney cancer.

The CDR3 here is CAISAGTSGTDTQYF. CDR3 DNA sequence: TGTGCCATCAGTGCCGGGACTAGCGGCACAGATACGCAGTATTTT. The rearrangement links TRBV10-3 to TRBJ2-3; 10 nucleotides match TRBD2. The length of the CDR3 is 15 residues. Germline CDR1 is ENHRY and CDR2 is SYGVKD. Germline trimming cut 4 bases from V and 1 base from J; bases unmatched to any gene: 2.